This T cell receptor (beta chain) was identified during a study of early T cells in non-severe SARS-CoV-2 infection. As for the study in general: The study sequenced bulk RNA from unsorted whole blood, with chains unpaired.

CDR1 and CDR2 from the germline V gene are DFQATT and SNEGSKA (reference sequence). This CDR3 contains 13 residues. The table lists this clonotype with a few counts. Researchers tagged individual cDNA molecules with unique molecular identifiers. TCRdb re-called the 5' RACE reads with MiXCR, one entry per CDR3 protein. The sample contains fewer than 55,000 distinct CDR3 sequences, approximately 10% of which appear only once. What was sequenced was whole blood. The rearrangement joins TRBV20-1 to TRBJ2-2; D is unresolved. The TCR sequence derives from an adult who was a healthcare worker with PCR-confirmed SARS-CoV-2 infection or an uninfected control (not recorded which). Here the CDR3 DNA reads TGCAGCGTACCCGTCGTTGACACCGGGGAGCTGTTTTTT. The encoded protein is CSVPVVDTGELFF.